The 9 T cell receptor beta chains in this list originate from one sample, sequenced in a study of blood T cell repertoires in COVID-19. Sequencing used immunoSEQ multiplex PCR; TCRdb keeps in-frame clones, though not all of them. Among more than 95,000 clones, 81% were seen once, and the ten largest hold over 8.5%. The sequenced sample was peripheral blood. These receptors were taken from a woman in her sixties or seventies with acute or convalescent COVID-19.

The J gene is TRBJ2-3, the V gene TRBV3-1 (or the pseudogene TRBV3-2); weak D call: TRBD2 (6 bases). The germline V gene has CDR1 LGHDT and CDR2 YNNKEL (reference sequence). The CDR3 is 16 amino acids. Between the trimmed V and J ends, which lost 0 bases and 6 bases, there was a span of 16 bases. This chain's CDR3 is CASSQDSGGDRDTQYF. The CDR3 coding sequence is TGTGCCAGCAGCCAAGATTCGGGCGGGGACCGCGATACGCAGTATTTT.

The V call is TRBV5-1, the J call TRBJ2-1; 15 bases are a match to TRBD2. The CDR3 length is 17 residues. The germline gives CDR1 SGHRS, CDR2 YFSETQ. The junction had 5 bases not matched to a gene; V was cut back by 2 bases and J by 5 bases. CDR3 DNA sequence: TGCGCCAGCAGCTTAGGGACTAGCGGGGGGCATGACAATGAGCAGTTCTTC. Protein sequence: CASSLGTSGGHDNEQFF.

CDR3: CASSVGGPFMYNEQFF. CDR3 coding DNA: TGTGCCAGCAGCGTAGGAGGGCCCTTCATGTACAATGAGCAGTTCTTC. This chain uses TRBV9 with TRBJ2-1; D perhaps matches TRBD2 (5 bases). From germline, CDR1 is SGDLS and CDR2 YYNGEE. The CDR3 is 16 amino acids. The V end was cut by 0 bases, the J end by 4 bases, with 14 bases between.

This rearrangement joins TRBV5-1 to TRBJ2-7, with TRBD1 identical over 9 bases. V shed 2 bases and J 1 base; nucleotides not matched to a gene: 1. The CDR3 runs to 14 residues. From germline, CDR1 is SGHRS and CDR2 YFSETQ. The CDR3 coding sequence is TGCGCCAGCAGCTTCGGGACAGGGTCCTACGAGCAGTACTTC. Its translation: CASSFGTGSYEQYF.

This clone was seen a few times. The gene calls are TRBV6-2 or TRBV6-3 and TRBJ2-1, with 13 bases that match TRBD2. J gave up 9 bases and V 2 bases, and 16 bases lay outside the gene matches. The CDR3 has 19 amino acids. CDR1 and CDR2 from the germline V gene are MNHEY and SVGEGT. The CDR3 DNA follows: TGTGCCAGCAGTTACCTCTTACCGATAGGACTAGCGGGGGACGGTGAGCAGTTCTTC. It codes for CASSYLLPIGLAGDGEQFF.

The chain is built from TRBV30 and TRBJ1-2, with TRBD1 identical over 10 bases. This CDR3 is built from 15 residues. Germline V lookup: CDR1 GTSNPN, CDR2 SVGIG (reference sequence). V lost 2 bases, J lost 4 bases, and 7 bases stayed unmatched. The CDR3 sequence is CAWSRDRGRGYGYTF. The DNA of the CDR3 is TGTGCCTGGAGTAGAGACAGGGGGCGCGGCTATGGCTACACCTTC.

This clone was picked up one time. The chain employs TRBV9 and TRBJ2-3, with D tentatively TRBD2 (7 bases). V was cut by 3 bases and J by 5 bases, with 19 bases left in between. CDR3 size: 16 residues. Germline V gene sequence: CDR1 SGDLS, CDR2 YYNGEE. The CDR3 loop reads CASSAGGGGRGDTQYF. In DNA, the CDR3 is TGTGCCAGCAGCGCCGGAGGGGGGGGCCGAGGAGATACGCAGTATTTT. Using reference TRBV9 and TRBJ2-3 for the parts outside the CDR3, the full variable domain is DSGVTQTPKHLITATGQRVTLRCSPRSGDLSVYWYQQSLDQGLQFLIQYYNGEERAKGNILERFSAQQFPDLHSELNLSSLELGDSALYFCASSAGGGGRGDTQYFGPGTRLTVL.

Only a few counts were recorded for this clone. This chain links TRBV18 with TRBJ1-1; D is uncertain. Germline CDR1 and CDR2: KGHSH and LQKENI. The V and J ends lost 5 bases and 5 bases respectively, with 9 bases between them. The CDR3 runs 12 residues. CDR3 sequence: CASSYGETEAFF. The CDR3 DNA reads TGTGCCAGCTCATACGGGGAGACTGAAGCTTTCTTT.

This clone was detected only a few times. J is TRBJ1-6 and V is TRBV11-2, with 7 bases fitting TRBD1. Trimming at V came to 2 bases and at J to 7 bases, leaving 5 bases not matched to a gene. The germline gives CDR1 SGHAT, CDR2 FQNNGV. This CDR3 has 15 residues. The CDR3 DNA reads as TGTGCCAGCAGCTTATACGGGGACAGCAATTCACCCCTCCACTTT. It is translated as CASSLYGDSNSPLHF.